This T cell receptor (beta chain) comes out of a study of cytomegalovirus exposure and HLA in healthy donors. Primers included in the PCR were 60 Vbeta and 13 Jbeta primers. Sequencing used immunoSEQ multiplex PCR; TCRdb keeps in-frame clones, though not all of them. The data hold 100,000 to 150,000 clones, with over 60% observed a single time. The CDR3 extends over 16 amino acids. Trimming pared 0 bases from V and 1 base from J, leaving 12 bases between. In germline, CDR1 is MNHEY, CDR2 SVGAGI. This clone was detected a few times. Its cognate antigen is unknown. Study findings and constraints: According to the study, 150 to 200 TCR beta chains were cytomegalovirus-associated.

Specimen: PBMCs. The sequence was obtained from a man between 60 and 75 years old in good health and CMV-seropositive. V usage is TRBV6-5 and J usage is TRBJ2-5, with a possible D match to TRBD1 (6 bases). Written as DNA, the CDR3 is TGTGCCAGCAGTTACTCCCCCAGGGGATCCCAAGAGACCCAGTACTTC. It translates to CASSYSPRGSQETQYF.